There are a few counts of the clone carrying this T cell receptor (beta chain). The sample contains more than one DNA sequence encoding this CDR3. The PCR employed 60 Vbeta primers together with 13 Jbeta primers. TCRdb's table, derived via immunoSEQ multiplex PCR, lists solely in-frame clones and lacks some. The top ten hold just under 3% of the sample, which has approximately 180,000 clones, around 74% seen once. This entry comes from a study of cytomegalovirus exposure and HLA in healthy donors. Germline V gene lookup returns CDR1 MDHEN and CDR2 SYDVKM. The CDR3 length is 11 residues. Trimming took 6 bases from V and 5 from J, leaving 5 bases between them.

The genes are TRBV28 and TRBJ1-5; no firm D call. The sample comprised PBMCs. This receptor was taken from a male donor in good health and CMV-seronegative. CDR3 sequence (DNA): TGTGCCAGCAGCTCTTATCAGCCCCAGCATTTT. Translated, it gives CASSSYQPQHF.